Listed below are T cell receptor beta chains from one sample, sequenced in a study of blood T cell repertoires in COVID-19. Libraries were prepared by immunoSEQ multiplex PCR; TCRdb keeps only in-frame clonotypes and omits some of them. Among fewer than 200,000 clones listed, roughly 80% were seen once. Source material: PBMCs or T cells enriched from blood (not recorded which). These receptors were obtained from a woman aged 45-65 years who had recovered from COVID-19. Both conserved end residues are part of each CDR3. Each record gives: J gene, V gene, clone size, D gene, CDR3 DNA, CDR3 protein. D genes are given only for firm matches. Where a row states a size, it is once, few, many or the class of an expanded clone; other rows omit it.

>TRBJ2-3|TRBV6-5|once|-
TGTGCCAGCACCCCTGTGCGGGCGAGCACAGATACGCAGTATTTT
CASTPVRASTDTQYF
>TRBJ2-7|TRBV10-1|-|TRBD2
TGCGCCAGCAGTGAGTCGGCTAGCGGGCGTTACGAGCAGTACTTC
CASSESASGRYEQYF
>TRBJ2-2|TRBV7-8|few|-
TGTGCCAGCAGCTTCGGGCCCCGGGGGAACACCGGGGAGCTGTTTTTT
CASSFGPRGNTGELFF
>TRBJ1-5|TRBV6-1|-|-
TGTGCCAGCAGTGAACTAGGGGGTAGGCCCCAGCATTTT
CASSELGGRPQHF
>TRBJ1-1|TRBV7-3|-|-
TGTGCCAGCAGCTTAGTCCCCTTGGCGGGTGCGAACACTGAAGCTTTCTTT
CASSLVPLAGANTEAFF
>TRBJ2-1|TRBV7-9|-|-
TGTGCCAGCAGCCCTGGTGGAGCGCGATACAATGAGCAGTTCTTC
CASSPGGARYNEQFF
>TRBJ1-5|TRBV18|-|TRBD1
TGTGCCAGCTCACCGACAGGGTGGGGCAATCAGCCCCAGCATTTT
CASSPTGWGNQPQHF
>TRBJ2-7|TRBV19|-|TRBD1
TGTGCCAGTAGTAAGGGGACAGGGATTTACGAGCAGTACTTC
CASSKGTGIYEQYF
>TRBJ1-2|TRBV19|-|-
TGTGCCAGTAGTACCCGCACATCCTATGGCTACACCTTC
CASSTRTSYGYTF
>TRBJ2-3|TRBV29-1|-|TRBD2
TGCAGCGTTGACGAAACGCGGGAGGGACGCACAGATACGCAGTATTTT
CSVDETREGRTDTQYF
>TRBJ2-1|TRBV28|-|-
TGTGCCAGCAGTTTCCCCCCGGGAGTCAGGTGGCGGAATGAGCAGTTCTTC
CASSFPPGVRWRNEQFF
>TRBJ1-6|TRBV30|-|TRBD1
TGTGCCTGGAGGGACAGGCGAGTAAATTCACCCCTCCACTTT
CAWRDRRVNSPLHF
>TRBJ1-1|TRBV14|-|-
TGTGCCAGCAGCCAAGCAGAGAACACTGAAGCTTTCTTT
CASSQAENTEAFF
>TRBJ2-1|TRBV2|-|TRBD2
TGTGCCAGCAGACCGGGACTAGCGGGAGGTTTGGATGAGCAGTTCTTC
CASRPGLAGGLDEQFF
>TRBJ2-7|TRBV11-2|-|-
TGTGCCAGCAGCTTAGAAGCAGGACAAAGCTACGAGCAGTACTTC
CASSLEAGQSYEQYF
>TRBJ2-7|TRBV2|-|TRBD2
TGTGCCAGCAGCGAGATAGCGGGAGGGCCTCACGAGCAGTACTTC
CASSEIAGGPHEQYF
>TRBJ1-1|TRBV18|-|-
TGTGCCAGCTCACCGCGGACAGAGAACACTGAAGCTTTCTTT
CASSPRTENTEAFF